Given below is one TCR beta chain in context. This specimen comes from a study of blood T cell repertoires in COVID-19. Study summary: Samples of COVID-19 (acute and convalescent) were obtained from the United States, Italy and Spain. T cells, B-cell-depleted T cells, or PBMCs supplied cDNA or gDNA.

Per the original methods: Reference gene primer amplification yielded estimated nucleated cell counts. Some clones are missing from TCRdb's copy, which holds only in-frame ones; the method was immunoSEQ multiplex PCR. That table furnishes V, J and clone size, whereas the DNA furnished D and trimming. The sample consists of 200,000 to 250,000 clones, more than 75% of them appearing once. This receptor was identified in a woman aged 25 to 39 who had recovered from COVID-19. The sample comprised peripheral blood.

Here the CDR3 reads CASSSVGWGGGYTF. In DNA form, the CDR3 reads TGTGCCAGCAGTTCCGTCGGATGGGGAGGTGGCTACACCTTC. The rearrangement links TRBV27 to TRBJ1-2; no clear D gene. The V and J ends lost 4 bases and 7 bases respectively, with 16 bases between them. There are 14 residues in the CDR3. The germline V gene has CDR1 MNHEY and CDR2 SMNVEV (reference sequence).